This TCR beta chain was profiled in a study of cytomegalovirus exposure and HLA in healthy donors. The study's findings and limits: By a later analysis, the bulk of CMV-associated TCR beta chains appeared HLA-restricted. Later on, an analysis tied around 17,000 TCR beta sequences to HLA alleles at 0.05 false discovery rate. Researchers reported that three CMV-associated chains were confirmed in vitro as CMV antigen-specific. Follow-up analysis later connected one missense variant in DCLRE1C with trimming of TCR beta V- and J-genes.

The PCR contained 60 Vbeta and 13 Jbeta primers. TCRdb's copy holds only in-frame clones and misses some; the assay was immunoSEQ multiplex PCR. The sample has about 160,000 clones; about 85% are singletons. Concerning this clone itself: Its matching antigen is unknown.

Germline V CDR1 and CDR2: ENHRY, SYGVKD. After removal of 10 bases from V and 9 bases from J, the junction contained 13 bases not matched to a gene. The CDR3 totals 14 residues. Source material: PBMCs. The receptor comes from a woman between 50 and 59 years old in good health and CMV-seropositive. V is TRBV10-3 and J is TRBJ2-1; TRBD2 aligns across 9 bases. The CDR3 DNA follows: TGTGCCAGCCTAGCGGGACGTGGTGTTGGTGAGCAGTTCTTC. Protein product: CASLAGRGVGEQFF.